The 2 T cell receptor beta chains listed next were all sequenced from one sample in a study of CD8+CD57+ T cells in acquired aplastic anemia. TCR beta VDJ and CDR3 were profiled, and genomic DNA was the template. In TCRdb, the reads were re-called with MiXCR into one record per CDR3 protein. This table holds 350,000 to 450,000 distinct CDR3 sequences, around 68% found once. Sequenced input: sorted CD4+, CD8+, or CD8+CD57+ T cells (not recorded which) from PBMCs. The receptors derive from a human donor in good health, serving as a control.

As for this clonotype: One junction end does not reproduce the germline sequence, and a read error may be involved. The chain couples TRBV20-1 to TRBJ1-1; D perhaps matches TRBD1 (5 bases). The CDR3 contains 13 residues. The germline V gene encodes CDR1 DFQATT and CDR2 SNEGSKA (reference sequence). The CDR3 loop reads CSVGAPLNTEAFF. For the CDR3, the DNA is TGCAGCGTTGGGGCCCCCCTGAATACTGAAGCTTTCTTT.

CDR3: CASSPGLGRSGDYEQYF. The DNA for the CDR3 is TGTGCCAGCAGCCCGGGCCTCGGCCGCTCAGGGGACTACGAGCAGTACTTC. V usage is TRBV11-2 and J usage is TRBJ2-7, with a possible D match to TRBD1 (6 bases). The V gene lost 5 bases and the J gene lost 3 bases, with 23 bases spanning the gap. Germline-derived CDR1 and CDR2 are SGHAT and FQNNGV. The CDR3 length is 17 residues.